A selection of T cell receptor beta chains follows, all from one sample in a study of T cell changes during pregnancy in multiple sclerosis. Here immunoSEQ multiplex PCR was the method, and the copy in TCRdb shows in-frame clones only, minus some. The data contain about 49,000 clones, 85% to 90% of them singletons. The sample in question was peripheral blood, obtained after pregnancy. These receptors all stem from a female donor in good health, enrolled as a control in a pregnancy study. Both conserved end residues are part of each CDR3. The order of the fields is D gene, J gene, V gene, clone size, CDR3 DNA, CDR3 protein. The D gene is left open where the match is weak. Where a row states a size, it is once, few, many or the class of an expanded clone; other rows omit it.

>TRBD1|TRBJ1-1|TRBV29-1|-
TGCAGCGCCAGGACAGGGGGCCTCACTGAAGCTTTCTTT
CSARTGGLTEAFF
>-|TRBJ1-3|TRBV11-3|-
TGTGCCAGCAGCCCGGGTCCTGGAAACACCATATATTTT
CASSPGPGNTIYF
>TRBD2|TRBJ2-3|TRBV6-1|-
TGTGCCAGCAGTGACCGTTGGACTAGCGGGGGGGCCGTCAGAGATACGCAGTATTTT
CASSDRWTSGGAVRDTQYF
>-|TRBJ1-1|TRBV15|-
TGTGCCACCAGCAGAGATACGGGGGACACTGAAGCTTTCTTT
CATSRDTGDTEAFF
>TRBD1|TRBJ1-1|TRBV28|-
TGTGCCAGCAGTTTCGTTAAGACAGGGGTCGCTACTGAAGCTTTCTTT
CASSFVKTGVATEAFF
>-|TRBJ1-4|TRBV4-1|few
TGCGCCAGCAGCCAAGACCGGGACAAGTATGAAAAACTGTTTTTT
CASSQDRDKYEKLFF
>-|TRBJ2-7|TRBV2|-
TGTGCCAGCAGTGAGAGGCTTCTCTCCTACGAGCAGTACTTC
CASSERLLSYEQYF
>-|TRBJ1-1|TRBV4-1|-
TGCGCCAGCAGCCAAGGGCCCCTTGTTGGAGGGACGGGGACTGAAGCTTTCTTT
CASSQGPLVGGTGTEAFF
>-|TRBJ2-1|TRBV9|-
TGTGCCAGCAGCGTAGAGGGGTCTGAGCAGTTCTTC
CASSVEGSEQFF
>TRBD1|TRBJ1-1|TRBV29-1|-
TGCAGCGTTTTAGGACAGGGCTACACTGAAGCTTTCTTT
CSVLGQGYTEAFF
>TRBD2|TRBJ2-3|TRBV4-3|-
TGCGCCAGCAGCCCTCGGACTAGGAAAGATACGCAGTATTTT
CASSPRTRKDTQYF
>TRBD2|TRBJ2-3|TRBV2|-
TGTGCCAGCAGTAGGAGACTAGCGGGAACGGCAGATACGCAGTATTTT
CASSRRLAGTADTQYF
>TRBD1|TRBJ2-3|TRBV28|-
TGTGCCAGCAGTCGGTTAGGAACAGGGGTCGTTATCGATACGCAGTATTTT
CASSRLGTGVVIDTQYF
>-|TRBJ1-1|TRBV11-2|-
TGTGCCAGCAGCTTAGGTCAGGGGAAAGGAGCTTTCTTT
CASSLGQGKGAFF
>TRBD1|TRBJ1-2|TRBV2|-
TGTGCCAGCAGTGACGGGACAGTTCCTAACTATGGCTACACCTTC
CASSDGTVPNYGYTF
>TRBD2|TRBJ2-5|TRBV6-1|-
TGTGCCAGCAGTGAACTAGCGGGGGGGCAAGAGACCCAGTACTTC
CASSELAGGQETQYF